Listed below are T cell receptor beta chains from one sample, sequenced in a study of T cell responses to AZD1222 COVID-19 vaccine. Generated by immunoSEQ multiplex PCR, the TCRdb table keeps only in-frame clones and is missing some. The repertoire holds fewer than 150,000 clones, with approximately 93% as singletons. The specimen was peripheral blood, collected on day 0 of AZD1222 vaccination. Every receptor here comes from an adult in good health. Both conserved end residues are part of each CDR3. A D gene is named only where the DNA matches it firmly. Not all rows give a size; the values are once, few, many and, for expanded clones, a class.

V	D	length	size	J	DNA	CDR3
TRBV30	NA	15	NA	TRBJ1-5	TGTGCCTGGAGTGGTTCAAATGAGGACGGAGGGCCCCAGCATTTT	CAWSGSNEDGGPQHF
TRBV5-1	NA	15	NA	TRBJ2-1	TGCGCCAGCAGCCCAGGGTTAGGTTCCTACAATGAGCAGTTCTTC	CASSPGLGSYNEQFF
TRBV27	NA	13	NA	TRBJ1-1	TGTGCCAGCAGTTACGGGGTGAACACTGAAGCTTTCTTT	CASSYGVNTEAFF
TRBV2	NA	13	NA	TRBJ2-1	TGTGCCAGCAGTCAGGGCCAATACAATGAGCAGTTCTTC	CASSQGQYNEQFF
TRBV19	TRBD1	15	NA	TRBJ1-4	TGTGCCAGTAGTTTGAAGACAGGGAAGATTGAAAAACTGTTTTTT	CASSLKTGKIEKLFF
TRBV6-5	NA	13	NA	TRBJ1-1	TGTGCCAGCAGAGCCCCGAGTATCGCTGAAGCTTTCTTT	CASRAPSIAEAFF
TRBV19	NA	14	NA	TRBJ2-5	TGTGCCAGTAATGGAGGAATCTCAGAAGAGACCCAGTACTTC	CASNGGISEETQYF
TRBV29-1	NA	11	NA	TRBJ2-1	TGCAGCGTTGATTCCTACAATGAGCAGTTCTTC	CSVDSYNEQFF
TRBV3-1/TRBV3-2	TRBD2	20	NA	TRBJ2-6	TGTGCCAGCAGCCAAGAAGCCGGGACTAGCGGGAGTTCTGGGGCCAACGTCCTGACTTTC	CASSQEAGTSGSSGANVLTF
TRBV6-8	NA	14	NA	TRBJ2-5	TGTGCCAGCAGTTACTCTCCGTACCAAGAGACCCAGTACTTC	CASSYSPYQETQYF
TRBV6-5	TRBD1	14	NA	TRBJ1-1	TGTGCCAGCACCCCGCGGACAGGGAGAGCTGAAGCTTTCTTT	CASTPRTGRAEAFF
TRBV28	TRBD2	14	NA	TRBJ2-1	TGTGCCAGCAGTGAGCGGGAGAGAGGCAATGAGCAGTTCTTC	CASSERERGNEQFF
TRBV7-9	NA	12	once	TRBJ1-1	TGTGCCAGCAGCTTAGAGGGACGGGAAGCTTTCTTT	CASSLEGREAFF
TRBV4-1	TRBD1	12	NA	TRBJ1-2	TGCGCCAGCGGGGCGGGACAGTTTGGCTACACCTTC	CASGAGQFGYTF
TRBV6-2/TRBV6-3	NA	11	NA	TRBJ2-7	TGTGCCAGCAGCCCCAATTCCAAGCAGTACTTC	CASSPNSKQYF
TRBV3-1/TRBV3-2	NA	14	NA	TRBJ1-5	TGTGCCAGCAGCCAAGGGCGGGATAGCCGGCCCCAGCATTTT	CASSQGRDSRPQHF
TRBV6-5	TRBD1	14	NA	TRBJ1-1	TGTGCCAGCAGGCCCGGGACAGCCAACACTGAAGCTTTCTTT	CASRPGTANTEAFF
TRBV27	NA	15	NA	TRBJ1-5	TGTGCCAGCAGTTTATCAACAGCACCCCATCAGCCCCAGCATTTT	CASSLSTAPHQPQHF
TRBV27	NA	16	NA	TRBJ2-6	TGTGCCAGCAGTTCCATCACCTCCTCTGGGGCCAACGTCCTGACTTTC	CASSSITSSGANVLTF
TRBV5-4	TRBD2	12	NA	TRBJ2-7	TGTGCCAGCAGCCCGACTAGCGGTGAGCAGTACTTC	CASSPTSGEQYF
TRBV28	NA	14	NA	TRBJ1-1	TGTGCCAGCAGTAAGGGACTCTCGAACACTGAAGCTTTCTTT	CASSKGLSNTEAFF
TRBV12-3/TRBV12-4	NA	13	once	TRBJ2-7	TGTGCCAGCAGATCTAGCGTCTCCTACGAGCAGTACTTC	CASRSSVSYEQYF
TRBV5-6	TRBD1	11	NA	TRBJ1-4	TGTGCCAGCAGCGCCGGGACAGGCTACGTTTTT	CASSAGTGYVF
TRBV28	NA	11	NA	TRBJ1-2	TGTGCCACCAGGACCGCCTATGGCTACACCTTC	CATRTAYGYTF
TRBV4-1	NA	13	once	TRBJ2-7	TGCGCCAGCAGCCAAGAGGCAGGCTACGAGCAGTACTTC	CASSQEAGYEQYF
TRBV19	TRBD1	15	once	TRBJ1-2	TGTGCCAGTAGTACCGAAAGGACAGGGAGAATCGGCTACACCTTC	CASSTERTGRIGYTF
TRBV9	TRBD2	17	NA	TRBJ2-1	TGTGCCAGCAGCGTAGCTCCAACAAGCGGGAGGTTAAATGAGCAGTTCTTC	CASSVAPTSGRLNEQFF
TRBV6-2/TRBV6-3	NA	17	NA	TRBJ2-1	TGTGCCAGCAGTTACGAGGGGAGCGAATATACTTACAATGAGCAGTTCTTC	CASSYEGSEYTYNEQFF
TRBV15	TRBD2	13	NA	TRBJ2-1	TGTGCCACCGGGACTAGCGGTTACAATGAGCAGTTCTTC	CATGTSGYNEQFF
TRBV19	NA	14	once	TRBJ1-3	TGTGCCAGTAGTACCCACAGGGTTGGAAACACCATATATTTT	CASSTHRVGNTIYF
TRBV7-2	NA	12	NA	TRBJ1-1	TGTGCCAGCAGCTGGGGTGCCACTGAAGCTTTCTTT	CASSWGATEAFF
TRBV9	TRBD1	15	NA	TRBJ1-6	TGTGCCAGCAGCGTCGGACAGGGGGCTAATTCACCCCTCCACTTT	CASSVGQGANSPLHF
TRBV9	TRBD2	14	NA	TRBJ2-7	TGTGCCAGCAGCGTGACGGGAGGGCCTTTCGAGCAGTACTTC	CASSVTGGPFEQYF
TRBV20-1	NA	11	once	TRBJ1-3	TGCGGCGTGAGCTCTGGAAACACCATATATTTT	CGVSSGNTIYF
TRBV28	NA	14	NA	TRBJ2-1	TGTGCCAGCAGTCATGGACTCTTCTACAATGAGCAGTTCTTC	CASSHGLFYNEQFF
TRBV24-1	NA	14	NA	TRBJ1-2	TGTGCCACCAGGCCCTCGGGGGGGATCTATGGCTACACCTTC	CATRPSGGIYGYTF
TRBV28	NA	14	NA	TRBJ1-6	TGTGCCAGCAGCCCGGACGGTTATAATTCACCCCTCCACTTT	CASSPDGYNSPLHF
TRBV9	TRBD1	16	NA	TRBJ2-7	TGTGCCAGCAGCGTAGACGGAGGACAGGGCACCTACGAGCAGTACTTC	CASSVDGGQGTYEQYF
TRBV5-1	NA	13	NA	TRBJ2-2	TGCGCCAGCAAGACAGGATACACCGGGGAGCTGTTTTTT	CASKTGYTGELFF
TRBV3-1/TRBV3-2	NA	17	once	TRBJ1-2	TGTGCCAGCAGCCAAGTCTCGGGGTTGACACCTAACTATGGCTACACCTTC	CASSQVSGLTPNYGYTF
TRBV18	NA	14	NA	TRBJ2-5	TGTGCCAGCTCACCACGGGGGTCCCAAGAGACCCAGTACTTC	CASSPRGSQETQYF
TRBV28	TRBD1	15	NA	TRBJ1-4	TGTGCCAGCAGTTCCGGGACAGGGGGCTATGAAAAACTGTTTTTT	CASSSGTGGYEKLFF
TRBV27	NA	16	NA	TRBJ1-4	TGTGCCAGCAGTTCCCGGGGGCTGGCAACTAATGAAAAACTGTTTTTT	CASSSRGLATNEKLFF
TRBV29-1	NA	12	NA	TRBJ2-2	TGCAGCGTTGTCCCATTTTCGGGGGAGCTGTTTTTT	CSVVPFSGELFF
TRBV21-1	NA	16	NA	TRBJ2-1	TGTGCCAGCAGCATAGCAGGGAAGAGGTTTGACAATGAGCAGTTCTTC	CASSIAGKRFDNEQFF
TRBV10-3	NA	13	NA	TRBJ1-3	TGTGCCATCATGGCTTACTCTGGAAACACCATATATTTT	CAIMAYSGNTIYF
TRBV27	NA	14	once	TRBJ1-2	TGTGCCAGCAGTCCAAACCCCCAGGGGTATGGCTACACCTTC	CASSPNPQGYGYTF
TRBV7-9	NA	13	once	TRBJ1-1	TGTGCCAGCAGCGTCGGGGAGGTGGCTGAAGCTTTCTTT	CASSVGEVAEAFF
TRBV9	NA	15	NA	TRBJ2-2	TGTGCCAGCAGCGTAGTGGGGGTAAACACCGGGGAGCTGTTTTTT	CASSVVGVNTGELFF
TRBV28	TRBD1	15	NA	TRBJ2-3	TGTGCCAGCAGCCGACAGGGCCCTCGCACAGATACGCAGTATTTT	CASSRQGPRTDTQYF
TRBV7-2	TRBD1	14	NA	TRBJ2-2	TGTGCCAGCAGCTTCCGACAGGGTACCGGGGAGCTGTTTTTT	CASSFRQGTGELFF
TRBV27	TRBD2	17	NA	TRBJ2-7	TGTGCCAGCAGTTATCCCTCTATGGCGGGAGGATACTACGAGCAGTACTTC	CASSYPSMAGGYYEQYF
TRBV12-3/TRBV12-4	NA	12	NA	TRBJ1-6	TGTGCCAGCAGCCCCACGGGGTCACCCCTCCACTTT	CASSPTGSPLHF
TRBV28	TRBD2	14	NA	TRBJ2-2	TGTGCCAGCAACCTAGGCGGGGGTCAGCGGGAGCTGTTTTTT	CASNLGGGQRELFF